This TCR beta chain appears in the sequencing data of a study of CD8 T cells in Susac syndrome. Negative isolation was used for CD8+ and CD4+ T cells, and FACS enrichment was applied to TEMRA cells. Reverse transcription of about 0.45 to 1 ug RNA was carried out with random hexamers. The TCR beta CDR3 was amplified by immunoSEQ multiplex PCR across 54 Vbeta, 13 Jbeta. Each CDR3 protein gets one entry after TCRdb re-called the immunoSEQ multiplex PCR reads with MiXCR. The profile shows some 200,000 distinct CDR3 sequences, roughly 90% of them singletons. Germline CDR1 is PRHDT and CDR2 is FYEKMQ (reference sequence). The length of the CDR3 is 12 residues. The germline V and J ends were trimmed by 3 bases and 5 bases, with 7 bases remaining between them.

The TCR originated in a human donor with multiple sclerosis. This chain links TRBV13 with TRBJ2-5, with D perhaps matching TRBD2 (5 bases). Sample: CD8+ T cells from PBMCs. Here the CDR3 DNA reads TGTGCCAGCAGCTTGAGGGCGGAGACCCAGTACTTC. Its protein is CASSLRAETQYF.